One and the same sample provided the 8 T cell receptor beta chains below, sequenced in a study of identical twins. Each CDR3 protein is one row after TCRdb ran MiXCR on the 5' RACE reads. The table records some 210,000 distinct CDR3 sequences, more than 15% of them present only once. This same sample was also part of a study on T cells expressing NK-cell markers.

The source material was CD8+ T cells sorted from blood. These receptors came from a woman between 18 and 30 years old in good health.

V gene TRBV12-3 or TRBV12-4 combines with J gene TRBJ2-2; D is possibly TRBD1 (6 bases). CDR3 length: 18 residues. Trimming stripped 3 bases from V and 0 bases from J, with 17 bases between. The CDR3 sequence: CASSFRGTKSANTGELFF. The CDR3 DNA follows: TGTGCCAGCAGTTTTCGAGGGACAAAGAGCGCGAACACCGGGGAGCTGTTTTTT.

The chain uses TRBV11-2 and TRBJ2-3, with D perhaps being TRBD1 or TRBD2 (5 bases each). Looked up from germline, CDR1 is SGHAT and CDR2 is FQNNGV. The CDR3 spans 16 residues. V lost 5 bases, J lost 2 bases, and 17 bases lay in between. The CDR3 DNA follows: TGTGCCAGCAGCCCATGGGGGTCGGAAATCACAGATACGCAGTATTTT. Amino acid sequence: CASSPWGSEITDTQYF. The variable domain in full, with the rest retrieved from reference TRBV11-2 and TRBJ2-3, is EAGVAQSPRYKIIEKRQSVAFWCNPISGHATLYWYQQILGQGPKLLIQFQNNGVVDDSQLPKDRFSAERLKGVDSTLKIQPAKLEDSAVYLCASSPWGSEITDTQYFGPGTRLTVL.

A few counts support this clonotype. This rearrangement joins TRBV9 to TRBJ2-2, with D perhaps TRBD2 (7 bases). This CDR3 is 14 amino acids long. The V gene lost 0 bases and the J gene lost 7 bases, with 10 bases spanning the gap. Per the germline V gene, CDR1 is SGDLS and CDR2 is YYNGEE. The CDR3 DNA follows: TGTGCCAGCAGCGTAGGCGGGGGCGGCGGGGAGCTGTTTTTT. Translation gives CASSVGGGGGELFF.

This clonotype was seen a handful of times. This chain joins TRBV27 and TRBJ2-7; D is possibly TRBD1 (6 bases). Per the germline V gene, CDR1 is MNHEY and CDR2 is SMNVEV (reference sequence). V lost 5 bases and J lost 2, with 13 bases in between. This CDR3 is built from 14 residues. The CDR3 here is CASSPGTNPYEQYF. The CDR3 DNA reads as TGTGCCAGCAGTCCCGGGACAAATCCCTACGAGCAGTACTTC.

V is TRBV24-1 and J is TRBJ2-1, with a possible D match to TRBD1 (6 bases). V lost 3 bases to trimming and J lost 4 bases, with 6 bases between them. The CDR3 runs to 13 residues. The germline V gene has CDR1 KGHDR and CDR2 SFDVKD. This CDR3 reads CATSDTGYNEQFF. CDR3 nucleotides: TGTGCCACCAGTGATACAGGGTACAATGAGCAGTTCTTC.

This clonotype was seen only a few times. The V call is TRBV15, the J call TRBJ2-1; 10 positions agree with TRBD1. The CDR3 extends over 19 amino acids. The V gene end was trimmed by 5 bases and the J gene end by 5 bases; junction bases not matched to a gene: 18. Germline assignment: CDR1 LNHNV and CDR2 YYDKDF (reference sequence). The CDR3 reads CATSPQDRGQAGPDNEQFF. The CDR3 nucleotides read TGTGCCACCAGCCCACAAGACAGGGGGCAAGCGGGACCCGACAATGAGCAGTTCTTC.

The table lists this clonotype with a few counts. The chain joins TRBV15 to TRBJ2-1, with 9 positions matching TRBD1. Trimming cost V 0 bases and J 7 bases; bases outside gene matches: 4. In germline, CDR1 is LNHNV, CDR2 YYDKDF (reference sequence). This CDR3 is 15 amino acids long. The CDR3 DNA reads TGTGCCACCAGCAGAGAAGGGACAGGGAATAATGAGCAGTTCTTC. Its protein product is CATSREGTGNNEQFF.

The J gene is TRBJ2-3, the V gene TRBV7-3; 8 bases map to TRBD2. The germline V gene has CDR1 SGHTA and CDR2 FQGTGA. Unmatched junction bases numbered 12, after V lost 5 bases and J lost 2 bases. There are 17 residues in the CDR3. This chain's CDR3 is CASSPTAGGHPTDTQYF. The CDR3 DNA reads as TGTGCCAGCAGCCCAACGGCGGGGGGCCATCCCACAGATACGCAGTATTTT. Using reference TRBV7-3 and TRBJ2-3 for the parts outside the CDR3, the full variable domain is GAGVSQTPSNKVTEKGKYVELRCDPISGHTALYWYRQSLGQGPEFLIYFQGTGAADDSGLPNDRFFAVRPEGSVSTLKIQRTERGDSAVYLCASSPTAGGHPTDTQYFGPGTRLTVL.